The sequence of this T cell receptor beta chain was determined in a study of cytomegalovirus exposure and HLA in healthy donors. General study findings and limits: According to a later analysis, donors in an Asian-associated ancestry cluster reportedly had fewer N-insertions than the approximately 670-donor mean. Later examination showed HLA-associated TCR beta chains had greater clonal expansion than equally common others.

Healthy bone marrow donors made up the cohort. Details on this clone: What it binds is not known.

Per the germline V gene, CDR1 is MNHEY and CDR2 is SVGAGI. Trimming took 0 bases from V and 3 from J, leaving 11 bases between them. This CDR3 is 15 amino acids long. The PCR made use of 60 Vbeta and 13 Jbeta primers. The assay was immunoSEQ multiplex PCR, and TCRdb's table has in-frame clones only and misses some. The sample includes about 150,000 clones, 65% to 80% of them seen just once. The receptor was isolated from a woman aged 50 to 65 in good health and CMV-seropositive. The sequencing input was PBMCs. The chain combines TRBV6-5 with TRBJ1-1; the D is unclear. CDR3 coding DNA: TGTGCCAGCAGTTACTCCCATAACGGAGACACTGAAGCTTTCTTT. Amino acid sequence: CASSYSHNGDTEAFF.